Following are 21 T cell receptor beta chains from one sample sequenced in a study of T cell responses to AZD1222 COVID-19 vaccine. Sequenced by immunoSEQ multiplex PCR; TCRdb stores in-frame clones only, minus some. This table has about 130,000 clones, under 95% appearing once. The starting material was peripheral blood, obtained on day 0 of AZD1222 vaccination. The receptors shown here come from an adult in good health.

The V gene is TRBV28, the J gene TRBJ2-3; D is tentatively TRBD1 or TRBD2 (5 bases each). Per the germline V gene, CDR1 is MDHEN and CDR2 is SYDVKM. The V end was cut by 3 bases, the J end by 6 bases, with 7 bases between. This CDR3 is 12 amino acids long. CDR3 in amino acids: CASSLGVDTQYF. The CDR3, as DNA: TGTGCCAGCAGTTTGGGGGTGGATACGCAGTATTTT.

The CDR3 DNA sequence: TGTGCCAGCAGCTTAGGGGATAGACCCAGGCCCAATGAAAAACTGTTTTTT. Translated, it gives CASSLGDRPRPNEKLFF. The chain couples TRBV5-8 to TRBJ1-4; maybe TRBD1 (5 bases). The V and J ends lost 2 bases and 5 bases respectively, with 19 bases between them. Germline CDR1 SGHTS, CDR2 YDEGEE. The CDR3 loop spans 17 amino acids.

This chain uses TRBV19 with TRBJ2-1; D is undetermined. The CDR3 has 15 amino acids. Trimming left V 3 bases short and J 5 bases short, with 14 bases between. Germline CDR1 reads LNHDA; CDR2 reads SQIVND (reference sequence). Written as DNA, the CDR3 is TGTGCCAGTAGTATGGGAACGAGTCAGGACAATGAGCAGTTCTTC. Translating it yields CASSMGTSQDNEQFF.

V gene TRBV19 combines with J gene TRBJ2-5; D is perhaps TRBD2 (5 bases). The V end was cut by 6 bases, the J end by 1 base, with 15 bases between. This CDR3 comprises 15 residues. CDR1 is LNHDA, CDR2 SQIVND, per germline (reference sequence). CDR3 in DNA: TGTGCCAGTAGCCGAACCCGTAGCGCCCAAGAGACCCAGTACTTC. Translation: CASSRTRSAQETQYF.

The chain is built from TRBV5-1 and TRBJ2-7; a possible D gene is TRBD2 (7 bases). Trimming pared 4 bases from V and 3 bases from J, leaving 14 bases between. There are 14 residues in the CDR3. Germline V CDR1 and CDR2: SGHRS, YFSETQ. Written as DNA, the CDR3 is TGCGCCAGCAGCCCTGGCGGGGGCGACTACGAGCAGTACTTC. It encodes CASSPGGGDYEQYF. The full variable domain, its missing parts supplied by reference TRBV5-1 and TRBJ2-7, is KAGVTQTPRYLIKTRGQQVTLSCSPISGHRSVSWYQQTPGQGLQFLFEYFSETQRNKGNFPGRFSGRQFSNSRSEMNVSTLELGDSALYLCASSPGGGDYEQYFGPGTRLTVT.

The V call is TRBV6-6, the J call TRBJ1-5, with 7 nucleotides matching TRBD1. CDR3 length: 16 amino acids. J was trimmed by 5 bases and V by 2 bases; bases with no gene match: 9. Germline V gene sequence: CDR1 MNHNY, CDR2 SVGAGI (reference sequence). DNA of the CDR3: TGTGCCAGCAGTTACAGCCCAGGGGGTGGGGATCAGCCCCAGCATTTT. As protein: CASSYSPGGGDQPQHF.

This chain connects TRBV27 to TRBJ2-5; 8 bases align to TRBD1. Germline CDR1 reads MNHEY; CDR2 reads SMNVEV (reference sequence). The CDR3 length is 16 residues. J was trimmed by 5 bases and V by 3 bases; bases with no gene match: 11. The CDR3 DNA is TGTGCCAGCAGTTTTCGATCGGACAGGGTGGTGGAGACCCAGTACTTC. This encodes CASSFRSDRVVETQYF.

The chain couples TRBV19 to TRBJ2-7; no clear D gene. The CDR3 has 13 residues. The germline CDR1 and CDR2 sequences are LNHDA and SQIVND (reference sequence). The V and J ends lost 6 bases and 2 bases respectively, with 11 bases between them. CDR3 sequence (DNA): TGTGCCAGTAGCCCCCAGGCTACCTACGAGCAGTACTTC. Translation gives CASSPQATYEQYF. Based on the CDR3 plus reference TRBV19 and TRBJ2-7, the full variable domain is DGGITQSPKYLFRKEGQNVTLSCEQNLNHDAMYWYRQDPGQGLRLIYYSQIVNDFQKGDIAEGYSVSREKKESFPLTVTSAQKNPTAFYLCASSPQATYEQYFGPGTRLTVT.

This CDR3 reads CASSIGAGNYGYTF. In DNA form, the CDR3 reads TGTGCCAGTAGTATAGGGGCGGGTAACTATGGCTACACCTTC. The rearrangement links TRBV19 to TRBJ1-2; D is unclear. V was trimmed by 1 base and J by 1 base, leaving 7 bases between them. Germline loops: CDR1 LNHDA, CDR2 SQIVND (reference sequence). This CDR3 comprises 14 residues.

The rearrangement links TRBV7-8 to TRBJ2-2, with TRBD2 identical over 14 bases. V was pared by 4 bases and J by 7 bases, with 11 bases of the junction left unmatched. The CDR3 consists of 18 residues. The germline V gene encodes CDR1 SGHVS and CDR2 FQNEAQ. The DNA of the CDR3 is TGTGCCAGCAGCTCATTACCGGGACTAGCGGGAGTGAGCGGGGAGCTGTTTTTT. It specifies CASSSLPGLAGVSGELFF. The variable domain in full, with the rest retrieved from reference TRBV7-8 and TRBJ2-2, is GAGVSQSPRYKVAKRGQDVALRCDPISGHVSLFWYQQALGQGPEFLTYFQNEAQLDKSGLPSDRFFAERPEGSVSTLKIQRTQQEDSAVYLCASSSLPGLAGVSGELFFGEGSRLTVL.

This sequence joins TRBV7-2 and TRBJ1-6; no clear D. This CDR3 is 15 amino acids long. V was shortened by 1 base and J by 7 bases, with 11 bases between the two germline ends. Germline V CDR1 and CDR2: SGHTA, FQGNSA. CDR3 bases: TGTGCCAGCAGCTTAGGGCCGGCGCAGAATTCACCCCTCCACTTT. This codes for CASSLGPAQNSPLHF.

The J gene is TRBJ2-1, the V gene TRBV4-3, with a weak D call TRBD2 (5 bases). With 0 bases removed from V and 6 bases from J, the gap between germline ends came to 9 bases. The germline gives CDR1 LGHNA, CDR2 YSLEER. This CDR3 contains 14 residues. CDR3 in DNA: TGCGCCAGCAGCCAAGAGTGGGCGGGCAATGAGCAGTTCTTC. Encoded protein: CASSQEWAGNEQFF.

This clone has only one observation. This chain links TRBV6-4 with TRBJ2-7, with D tentatively TRBD2 (5 bases). The CDR3 extends over 14 amino acids. Trimming cost V 5 bases and J 2 bases, with 13 bases left between them. Germline V lookup: CDR1 MRHNA, CDR2 SNTAGT. CDR3 sequence: CASSKNSGTYEQYF. The CDR3 coding sequence is TGTGCCAGCAGTAAAAATTCCGGGACCTACGAGCAGTACTTC.

V is TRBV9 and J is TRBJ2-2; 10 positions agree with TRBD1. The length of the CDR3 is 15 residues. Losses at the gene ends were 3 bases for V and 4 bases for J; bases not matched to a gene: 3. Germline V CDR1 and CDR2: SGDLS, YYNGEE. The CDR3, as DNA: TGTGCCAGCAGCGAGACAGGGGGCACCACCGGGGAGCTGTTTTTT. Protein product: CASSETGGTTGELFF.

V gene TRBV6-5 combines with J gene TRBJ1-5; no clear D. The CDR3 loop spans 10 amino acids. V lost 8 bases to trimming and J lost 4 bases, with 3 bases between them. The germline gives CDR1 MNHEY, CDR2 SVGAGI. CDR3 sequence reads: CASRNQPQHF. The CDR3 bases are TGTGCCAGCCGAAATCAGCCCCAGCATTTT.

V gene TRBV5-1 combines with J gene TRBJ1-3; no definite D call. CDR1 is SGHRS, CDR2 YFSETQ, per germline. Trimming left V 0 bases short and J 7 bases short, with 17 bases between. This CDR3 contains 16 residues. Here the CDR3 DNA reads TGCGCCAGCAGCTTGGATATGCCATCCCTTGGGAACACCATATATTTT. This gives the protein CASSLDMPSLGNTIYF.

This sequence joins TRBV7-3 and TRBJ1-5, with D perhaps matching TRBD1 (6 bases). This CDR3 spans 14 amino acids. The V gene's germline CDR1 is SGHTA and CDR2 FQGTGA. V was trimmed by 4 bases and J by 4 bases, leaving 11 bases between them. In DNA, the CDR3 is TGTGCCAGCAGCTCTCCTAGGGGGAATCAGCCCCAGCATTTT. The encoded protein is CASSSPRGNQPQHF.

The rearrangement links TRBV6-1 to TRBJ1-6, with TRBD1 as a possible D gene (6 bases). Germline CDR1 is MNHNS and CDR2 is SASEGT. V was trimmed by 3 bases and J by 3 bases, leaving 6 bases between them. This CDR3 contains 14 residues. CDR3 sequence: CASSDRGYNSPLHF. CDR3 DNA sequence: TGTGCCAGCAGTGACAGGGGCTATAATTCACCCCTCCACTTT.

This rearrangement joins TRBV6-5 to TRBJ2-7, with TRBD1 identical over 8 bases. The CDR3 length is 14 residues. CDR1 and CDR2 from the germline V gene are MNHEY and SVGAGI. V lost 6 bases to trimming and J lost 2 bases; unmatched junction nucleotides: 6. CDR3 sequence (DNA): TGTGCCAGCAGGCCCACAGGGGGTACCTACGAGCAGTACTTC. Protein sequence: CASRPTGGTYEQYF.

The chain uses TRBV25-1 and TRBJ1-2; a weak D match, TRBD1 (5 bases). Germline CDR1 reads MGHDK; CDR2 reads SYGVNS. Trimming left V 1 base short and J 1 base short, with 7 bases between. CDR3 length equals 14 residues. CDR3 coding DNA: TGTGCCAGCAGTGAATCTCAGGGTAACTATGGCTACACCTTC. Translated, it gives CASSESQGNYGYTF.

This clone was found once. The V gene is TRBV7-2, the J gene TRBJ1-4; D gene uncertain. Trimming took 5 bases from V and 0 from J, leaving 16 bases between them. This CDR3 comprises 17 residues. CDR1 is SGHTA and CDR2 is FQGNSA in the germline V gene. CDR3 nucleotides: TGTGCCAGCAGCCCATCGTTAGGCCCTGCAACTAATGAAAAACTGTTTTTT. Translation gives CASSPSLGPATNEKLFF.